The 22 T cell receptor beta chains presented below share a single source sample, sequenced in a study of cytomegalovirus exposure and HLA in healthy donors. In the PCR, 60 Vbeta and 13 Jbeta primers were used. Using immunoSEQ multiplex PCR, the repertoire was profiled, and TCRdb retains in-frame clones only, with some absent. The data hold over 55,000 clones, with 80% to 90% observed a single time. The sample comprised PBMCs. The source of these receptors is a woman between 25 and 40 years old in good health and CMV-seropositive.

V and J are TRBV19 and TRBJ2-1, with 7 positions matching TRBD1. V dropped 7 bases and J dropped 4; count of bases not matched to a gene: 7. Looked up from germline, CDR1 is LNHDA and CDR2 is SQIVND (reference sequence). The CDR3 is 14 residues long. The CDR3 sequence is CASTRDSAYNEQFF. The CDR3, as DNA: TGTGCCAGTACCCGGGACAGCGCTTACAATGAGCAGTTCTTC.

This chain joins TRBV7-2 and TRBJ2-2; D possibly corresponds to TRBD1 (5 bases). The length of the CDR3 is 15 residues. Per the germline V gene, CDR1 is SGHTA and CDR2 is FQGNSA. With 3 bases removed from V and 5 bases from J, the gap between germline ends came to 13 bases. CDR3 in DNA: TGTGCCAGCAGCTTGGGCAGGGTGGGGACCGGGGAGCTGTTTTTT. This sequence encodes CASSLGRVGTGELFF.

CDR3 DNA sequence: TGTGCCAGCAGTTCCGGACAGGGGAGCTATGGCTACACCTTC. It yields the protein CASSSGQGSYGYTF. The gene calls are TRBV28 and TRBJ1-2, with 9 bases identical to TRBD1. Germline lookup yields CDR1 MDHEN and CDR2 SYDVKM. Unmatched junction bases numbered 4, after V lost 4 bases and J lost 4 bases. This CDR3 spans 14 amino acids.

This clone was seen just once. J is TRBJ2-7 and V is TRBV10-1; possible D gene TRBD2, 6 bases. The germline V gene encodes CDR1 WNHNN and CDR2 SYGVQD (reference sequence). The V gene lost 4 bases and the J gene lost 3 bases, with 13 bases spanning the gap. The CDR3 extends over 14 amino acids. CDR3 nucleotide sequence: TGCGCCAGCAGTGTGGGGGGAAAGGGCTACGAGCAGTACTTC. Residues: CASSVGGKGYEQYF.

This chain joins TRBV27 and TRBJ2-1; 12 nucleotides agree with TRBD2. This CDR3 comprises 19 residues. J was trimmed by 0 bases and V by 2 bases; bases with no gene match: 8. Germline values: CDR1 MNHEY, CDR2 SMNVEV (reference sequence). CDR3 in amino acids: CASSLGTSGPYSSYNEQFF. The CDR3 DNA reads TGTGCCAGCAGTTTAGGGACTAGCGGGCCTTACAGCTCCTACAATGAGCAGTTCTTC.

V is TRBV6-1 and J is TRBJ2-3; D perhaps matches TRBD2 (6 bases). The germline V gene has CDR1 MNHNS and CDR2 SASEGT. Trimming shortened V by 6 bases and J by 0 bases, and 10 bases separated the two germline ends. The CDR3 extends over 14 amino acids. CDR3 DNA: TGTGCCAGCAGGGGACTCTATAGCACAGATACGCAGTATTTT. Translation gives CASRGLYSTDTQYF.

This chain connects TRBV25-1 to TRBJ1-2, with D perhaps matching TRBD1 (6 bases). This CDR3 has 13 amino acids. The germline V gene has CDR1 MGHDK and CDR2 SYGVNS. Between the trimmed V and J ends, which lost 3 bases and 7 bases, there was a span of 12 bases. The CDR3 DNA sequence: TGTGCCAGCAGTGAGGGGACATTGCGTGGCTACACCTTC. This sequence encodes CASSEGTLRGYTF.

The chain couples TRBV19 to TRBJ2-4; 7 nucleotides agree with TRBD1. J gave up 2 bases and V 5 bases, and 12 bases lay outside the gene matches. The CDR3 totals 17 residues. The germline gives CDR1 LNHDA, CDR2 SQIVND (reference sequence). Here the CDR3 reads CASSERGGGWTKNIQYF. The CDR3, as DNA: TGTGCCAGTAGTGAGAGAGGGGGCGGTTGGACCAAAAACATTCAGTACTTC.

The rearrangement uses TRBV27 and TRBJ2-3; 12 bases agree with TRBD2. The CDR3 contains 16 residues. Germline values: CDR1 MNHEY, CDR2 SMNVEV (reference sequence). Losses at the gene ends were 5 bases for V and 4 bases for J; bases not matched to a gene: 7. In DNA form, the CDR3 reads TGTGCCAGCAGTACACGGCTAGCGGGAGGGCCAGATACGCAGTATTTT. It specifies CASSTRLAGGPDTQYF.

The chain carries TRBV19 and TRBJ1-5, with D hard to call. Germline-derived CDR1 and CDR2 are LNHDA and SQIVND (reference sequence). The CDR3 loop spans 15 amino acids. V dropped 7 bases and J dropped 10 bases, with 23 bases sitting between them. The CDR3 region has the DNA TGTGCCAGTACCCTTGGAGGGTCGTCTGGGAAACCCCAGCATTTT. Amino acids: CASTLGGSSGKPQHF.

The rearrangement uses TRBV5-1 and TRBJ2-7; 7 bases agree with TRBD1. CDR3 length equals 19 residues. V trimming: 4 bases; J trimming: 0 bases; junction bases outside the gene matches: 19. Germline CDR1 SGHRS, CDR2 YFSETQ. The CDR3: CASSAFWGTEKISSYEQYF. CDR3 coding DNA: TGCGCCAGCAGCGCCTTCTGGGGGACAGAAAAGATCAGCTCCTACGAGCAGTACTTC. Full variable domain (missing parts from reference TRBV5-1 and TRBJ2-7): KAGVTQTPRYLIKTRGQQVTLSCSPISGHRSVSWYQQTPGQGLQFLFEYFSETQRNKGNFPGRFSGRQFSNSRSEMNVSTLELGDSALYLCASSAFWGTEKISSYEQYFGPGTRLTVT.

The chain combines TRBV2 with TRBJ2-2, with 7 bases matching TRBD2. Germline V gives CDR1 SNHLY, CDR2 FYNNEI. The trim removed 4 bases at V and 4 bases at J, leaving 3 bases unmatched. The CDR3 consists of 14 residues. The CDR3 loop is CASSGGRGTGELFF. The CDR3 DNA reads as TGTGCCAGCAGTGGCGGGAGAGGCACCGGGGAGCTGTTTTTT.

CDR3 loop: CASSNVLNTEAFF. The CDR3 nucleotides are TGTGCCAGCAGCAATGTTTTGAACACTGAAGCTTTCTTT. The V call is TRBV6-5, the J call TRBJ1-1, with unresolved D. This CDR3 has 13 residues. Germline assignment: CDR1 MNHEY and CDR2 SVGAGI. The V end was cut by 6 bases, the J end by 0 bases, with 8 bases between.

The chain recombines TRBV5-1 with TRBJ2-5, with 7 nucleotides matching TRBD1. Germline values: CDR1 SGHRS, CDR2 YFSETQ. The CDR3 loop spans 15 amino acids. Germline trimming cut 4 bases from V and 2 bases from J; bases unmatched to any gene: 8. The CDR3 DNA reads TGCGCCAGCAGCCCCTCCCCGGGACAGCAAGAGACCCAGTACTTC. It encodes CASSPSPGQQETQYF.

Here the CDR3 DNA reads TGCGCCAGCAGCCGGACAGGCCAACTCTACGAGCAGTACTTC. This gives the protein CASSRTGQLYEQYF. The V and J genes are TRBV4-1 and TRBJ2-7; 7 bases agree with TRBD1. Trimming took 4 bases from V and 3 from J; bases not matched to a gene: 6. This CDR3 has 14 residues. The germline V gene has CDR1 MGHRA and CDR2 YSYEKL.

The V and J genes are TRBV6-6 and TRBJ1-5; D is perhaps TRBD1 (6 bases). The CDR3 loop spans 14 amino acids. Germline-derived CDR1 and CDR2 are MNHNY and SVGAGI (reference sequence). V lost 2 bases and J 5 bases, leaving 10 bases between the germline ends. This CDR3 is CASSYRTEDQPQHF. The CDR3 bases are TGTGCCAGCAGTTACAGGACAGAGGATCAGCCCCAGCATTTT.

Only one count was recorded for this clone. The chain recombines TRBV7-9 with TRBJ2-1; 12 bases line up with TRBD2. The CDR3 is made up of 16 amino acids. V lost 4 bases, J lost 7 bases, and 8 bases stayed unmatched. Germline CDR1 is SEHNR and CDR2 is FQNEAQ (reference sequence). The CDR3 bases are TGTGCCAGCAGCTCCAGACTAGCGGGAGTGAGGAATGAGCAGTTCTTC. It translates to CASSSRLAGVRNEQFF.

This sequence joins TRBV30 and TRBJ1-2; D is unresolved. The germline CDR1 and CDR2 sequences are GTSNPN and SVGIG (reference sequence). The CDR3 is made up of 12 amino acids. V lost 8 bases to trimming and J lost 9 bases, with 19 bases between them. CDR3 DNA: TGTGCCGTAGGCCGGGGATTTAGCCGCTACACCTTC. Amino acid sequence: CAVGRGFSRYTF.

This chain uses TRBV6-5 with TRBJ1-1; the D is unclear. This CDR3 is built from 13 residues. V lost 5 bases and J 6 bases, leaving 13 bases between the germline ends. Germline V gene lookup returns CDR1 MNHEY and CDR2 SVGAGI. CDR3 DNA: TGTGCCAGCAGTGAAGTTAACCTAGCTGAAGCTTTCTTT. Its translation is CASSEVNLAEAFF.

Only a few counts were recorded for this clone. The CDR3 loop is CASSHPPGSGTYNEQFF. CDR3 bases: TGTGCCAGCAGCCACCCTCCGGGGAGCGGAACCTACAATGAGCAGTTCTTC. The chain combines TRBV14 with TRBJ2-1; weak D call: TRBD2 (5 bases). This CDR3 is built from 17 residues. Germline V gives CDR1 SGHDN, CDR2 FVKESK. V lost 3 bases, J lost 2 bases, and 17 bases lay in between.

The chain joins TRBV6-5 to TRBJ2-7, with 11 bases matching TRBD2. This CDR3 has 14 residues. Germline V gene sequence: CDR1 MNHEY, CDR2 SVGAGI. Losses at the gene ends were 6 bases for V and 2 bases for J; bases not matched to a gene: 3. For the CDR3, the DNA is TGTGCCAGCAGACTAGCGGGAGATCCCTACGAGCAGTACTTC. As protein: CASRLAGDPYEQYF.

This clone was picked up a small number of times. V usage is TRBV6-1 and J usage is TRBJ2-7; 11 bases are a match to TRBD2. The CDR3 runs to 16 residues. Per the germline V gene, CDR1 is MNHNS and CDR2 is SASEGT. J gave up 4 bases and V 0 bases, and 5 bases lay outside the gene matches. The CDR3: CASSEATSGEPYEQYF. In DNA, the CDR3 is TGTGCCAGCAGTGAAGCGACTAGCGGGGAACCATACGAGCAGTACTTC.